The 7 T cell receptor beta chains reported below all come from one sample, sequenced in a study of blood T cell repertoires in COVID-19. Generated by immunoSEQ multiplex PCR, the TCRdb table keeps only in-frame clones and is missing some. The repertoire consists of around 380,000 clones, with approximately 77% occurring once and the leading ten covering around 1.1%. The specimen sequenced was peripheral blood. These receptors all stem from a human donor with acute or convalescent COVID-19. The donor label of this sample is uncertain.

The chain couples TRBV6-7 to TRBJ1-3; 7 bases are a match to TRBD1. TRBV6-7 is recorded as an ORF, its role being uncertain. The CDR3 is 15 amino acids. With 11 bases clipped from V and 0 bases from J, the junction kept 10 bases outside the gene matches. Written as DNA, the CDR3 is TGTGCCGGTAGTGGACAGGCAGACTCTGGAAACACCATATATTTT. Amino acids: CAGSGQADSGNTIYF.

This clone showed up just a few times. This chain's CDR3 is CASSQAPVPYTQYF. The CDR3 nucleotides are TGCGCCAGCAGCCAAGCCCCAGTTCCTTATACGCAGTATTTT. The gene calls are TRBV4-1 and TRBJ2-3, with D unclear. The CDR3 sequence is 14 residues long. In germline, CDR1 is MGHRA, CDR2 YSYEKL. Trimming took 1 base from V and 7 from J, leaving 12 bases between them.

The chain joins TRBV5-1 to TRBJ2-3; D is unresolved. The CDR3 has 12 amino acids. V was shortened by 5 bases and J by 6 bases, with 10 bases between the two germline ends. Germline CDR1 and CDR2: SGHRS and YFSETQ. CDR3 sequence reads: CASSPRADTQYF. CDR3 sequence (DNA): TGCGCCAGCAGTCCCCGAGCGGATACGCAGTATTTT. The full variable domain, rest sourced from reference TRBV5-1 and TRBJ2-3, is KAGVTQTPRYLIKTRGQQVTLSCSPISGHRSVSWYQQTPGQGLQFLFEYFSETQRNKGNFPGRFSGRQFSNSRSEMNVSTLELGDSALYLCASSPRADTQYFGPGTRLTVL.

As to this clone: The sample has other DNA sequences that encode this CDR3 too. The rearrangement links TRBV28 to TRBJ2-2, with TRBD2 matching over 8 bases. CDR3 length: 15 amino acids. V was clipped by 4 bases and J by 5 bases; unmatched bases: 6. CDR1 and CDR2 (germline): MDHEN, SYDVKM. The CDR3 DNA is TGTGCCAGCAGTTCCCCAGCGGGGGTTACCGGGGAGCTGTTTTTT. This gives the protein CASSSPAGVTGELFF.

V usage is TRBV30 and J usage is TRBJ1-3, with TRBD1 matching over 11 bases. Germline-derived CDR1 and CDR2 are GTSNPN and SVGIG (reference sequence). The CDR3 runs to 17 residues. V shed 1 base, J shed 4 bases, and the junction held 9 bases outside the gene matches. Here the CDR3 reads CAWSARDRGFSGNTIYF. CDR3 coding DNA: TGTGCCTGGAGTGCTCGGGACAGGGGGTTTTCCGGAAACACCATATATTTT. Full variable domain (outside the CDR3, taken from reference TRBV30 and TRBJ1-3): SQTIHQWPATLVQPVGSPLSLECTVEGTSNPNLYWYRQAAGRGLQLLFYSVGIGQISSEVPQNLSASRPQDRQFILSSKKLLLSDSGFYLCAWSARDRGFSGNTIYFGEGSWLTVV.

CDR3 nucleotide sequence: TGTGCCAGCAGTTTCCAGGGCCCGACCTTGGGAAAACTGTTTTTT. Translation gives CASSFQGPTLGKLFF. The chain couples TRBV27 to TRBJ1-4; TRBD1 might be the D (5 bases). The germline V gene encodes CDR1 MNHEY and CDR2 SMNVEV (reference sequence). CDR3 length: 15 amino acids. The V end was cut by 3 bases, the J end by 10 bases, with 18 bases between.

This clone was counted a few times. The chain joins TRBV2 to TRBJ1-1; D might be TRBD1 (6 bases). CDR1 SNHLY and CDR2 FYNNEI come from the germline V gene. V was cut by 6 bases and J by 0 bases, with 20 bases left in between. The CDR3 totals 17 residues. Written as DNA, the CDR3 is TGTGCCAGCAGCGCCCAGGGGACCCGCGCCTTGAACACTGAAGCTTTCTTT. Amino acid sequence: CASSAQGTRALNTEAFF.